The 9 T cell receptor beta chains in this list originate from one sample, sequenced in a study of CD8+ T cells in alopecia areata. Indicated treatment: oral pan-JAK inhibitor, 5-10 mg twice daily. After isolation, RNA underwent reverse transcription to generate cDNA as the sequencing template. Method: immunoSEQ multiplex PCR; TCRdb's copy keeps in-frame clones and lacks some. The table has about 120,000 clones, 50% to 55% seen once. This sample comprised CD4+ T cells sorted from blood, obtained at week 4, from a patient treated with tofacitinib. These receptors were collected from a human donor with alopecia areata.

The chain employs TRBV2 and TRBJ2-4, with a possible D match to TRBD2 (5 bases). V was clipped by 6 bases and J by 0 bases, with 12 bases between them. Germline CDR1 is SNHLY and CDR2 is FYNNEI. The CDR3 runs to 15 residues. For the CDR3, the DNA is TGTGCCAGCAGCGAGGACGGGATAGCCAAAAACATTCAGTACTTC. It encodes CASSEDGIAKNIQYF.

This rearrangement joins TRBV29-1 to TRBJ1-1; 7 positions match TRBD1. The CDR3 has 13 residues. V gave up 7 bases and J gave up 3 bases; unmatched junction bases: 8. Germline V gene sequence: CDR1 SQVTM, CDR2 ANQGSEA. The CDR3 DNA is TGCAGCGCATCGACAGGGATGGACACTGAAGCTTTCTTT. Its translation is CSASTGMDTEAFF.

The chain recombines TRBV29-1 with TRBJ2-1; perhaps TRBD2 as D (5 bases). V was trimmed by 5 bases and J by 6 bases, leaving 11 bases between them. CDR3 size: 12 residues. Germline V gene lookup returns CDR1 SQVTM and CDR2 ANQGSEA. The CDR3 DNA sequence: TGCAGCGTTCGATCGGGGAGCAATGAGCAGTTCTTC. It yields the protein CSVRSGSNEQFF.

J is TRBJ2-1 and V is TRBV30; 7 nucleotides line up with TRBD1. This CDR3 is built from 12 residues. Germline loops: CDR1 GTSNPN, CDR2 SVGIG (reference sequence). Losses at the gene ends were 1 base for V and 10 bases for J; bases not matched to a gene: 4. CDR3 region: CAWSGQGLEQFF. CDR3 DNA sequence: TGTGCCTGGAGTGGACAGGGATTAGAGCAGTTCTTC.

Many counts were recorded for this clone. The chain uses TRBV29-1 and TRBJ2-5; 9 bases fit TRBD1. Germline CDR1 reads SQVTM; CDR2 reads ANQGSEA. V trimming: 8 bases; J trimming: 5 bases; junction bases outside the gene matches: 12. The CDR3 totals 14 residues. DNA for the CDR3: TGCAGCTTAAAGGACAGGGGAAGGTTCGAGACCCAGTACTTC. It specifies CSLKDRGRFETQYF.

In its sample, this clone was seen a few times. The chain couples TRBV6-5 to TRBJ1-5; TRBD1 matches at 10 bases. CDR1 and CDR2 (germline): MNHEY, SVGAGI. This CDR3 has 15 residues. After removal of 5 bases from V and 6 bases from J, the junction contained 7 bases not matched to a gene. CDR3 residues: CASSGTGARGQPQHF. Here the CDR3 DNA reads TGTGCCAGCAGTGGGACAGGGGCCAGGGGTCAGCCCCAGCATTTT.

Written as DNA, the CDR3 is TGTGCCAGCAGCCCTTTGGACCCCGGATTAGGAGCTTTCTTT. Its translation is CASSPLDPGLGAFF. The chain recombines TRBV7-6 with TRBJ1-1, with D hard to call. Trimming left V 5 bases short and J 10 bases short, with 20 bases between. The CDR3 is made up of 14 amino acids. CDR1 SGHVS and CDR2 FNYEAQ come from the germline V gene.

This clone appeared a few times. One junction end disagrees with the germline gene, perhaps due to a read error. The chain links TRBV7-2 to TRBJ2-3; 9 positions agree with TRBD2. The CDR3 consists of 16 residues. CDR1 and CDR2 from the germline V gene are SGHTA and FQGNSA. The CDR3 is CASSTQSGGSTYTQYF. CDR3 nucleotides: TGTGCCAGCAGCACCCAGAGCGGGGGGAGCACATATACGCAGTATTTT.

This rearrangement joins TRBV9 to TRBJ2-1, with a weak D call TRBD1 (5 bases). CDR3 length equals 15 residues. Germline-derived CDR1 and CDR2 are SGDLS and YYNGEE. The ends were cut back, 0 bases at V and 6 bases at J, with 13 bases in the middle. CDR3 protein: CASSVDPQGLNEQFF. The CDR3 DNA is TGTGCCAGCAGCGTAGATCCCCAGGGCCTCAATGAGCAGTTCTTC.